A selection of T cell receptor beta chains follows, all from one sample in a study of T-cell memory formation after mild COVID-19. MiXCR, applied by TCRdb to the 5' RACE reads, yields one record per CDR3 protein. Among 280,000 or so distinct CDR3 sequences listed, under 8.5% were seen once. Sequenced sample: PBMCs or a T cell subset sorted from them (not recorded which). These receptors all stem from a young man who had mild COVID-19 (a few samples of this study predate the infection). Cell type and time point are not known. CDR3s include the opening cysteine and the closing phenylalanine or tryptophan. A D gene is named only where the DNA matches it firmly. Clone size is given for some rows only: seen once, a few or many times, or a class if the clone is expanded.

v_gene: TRBV3-1; abundance: -; d_gene: -; j_gene: TRBJ1-2; CDR3aa: CASSQVPDRNYGYTF; CDR3nt: TGTGCCAGCAGCCAAGTCCCCGACAGGAACTATGGCTACACCTTC
v_gene: TRBV7-9; abundance: -; d_gene: -; j_gene: TRBJ2-2; CDR3aa: CASSPRDATGELFF; CDR3nt: TGTGCCAGCAGCCCAAGGGACGCCACCGGGGAGCTGTTTTTT
v_gene: TRBV12-3/TRBV12-4; abundance: -; d_gene: TRBD2; j_gene: TRBJ2-1; CDR3aa: CASSHTSGGNEQFF; CDR3nt: TGTGCCAGCAGCCATACTAGCGGGGGCAATGAGCAGTTCTTC
v_gene: TRBV18; abundance: -; d_gene: -; j_gene: TRBJ2-5; CDR3aa: CASSPRQPQETQYF; CDR3nt: TGTGCCAGCTCACCTAGACAGCCCCAAGAGACCCAGTACTTC
v_gene: TRBV11-2; abundance: many; d_gene: -; j_gene: TRBJ2-2; CDR3aa: CASSPASGGRAGELFF; CDR3nt: TGTGCCAGCAGCCCCGCCTCGGGGGGCCGGGCCGGGGAGCTGTTTTTT
v_gene: TRBV12-3/TRBV12-4; abundance: few; d_gene: TRBD1; j_gene: TRBJ2-5; CDR3aa: CASSPSTGAETQYF; CDR3nt: TGTGCCAGCAGCCCGTCGACAGGGGCAGAGACCCAGTACTTC
v_gene: TRBV4-1; abundance: few; d_gene: TRBD1; j_gene: TRBJ1-3; CDR3aa: CASSARDSGNTIYF; CDR3nt: TGCGCCAGCAGCGCCCGGGACAGCGGAAACACCATATATTTT
v_gene: TRBV4-1; abundance: -; d_gene: -; j_gene: TRBJ1-1; CDR3aa: CASSHLPSEAFF; CDR3nt: TGCGCCAGCAGCCATCTCCCCAGTGAAGCTTTCTTT
v_gene: TRBV2; abundance: -; d_gene: -; j_gene: TRBJ2-1; CDR3aa: CASRGEGEQLF; CDR3nt: TGTGCCAGCAGAGGAGAGGGTGAGCAGTTATTC
v_gene: TRBV3-1; abundance: few; d_gene: -; j_gene: TRBJ2-1; CDR3aa: CASSQGGAPYNEQFF; CDR3nt: TGTGCCAGCAGCCAAGGCGGGGCGCCGTACAATGAGCAGTTCTTC
v_gene: TRBV27; abundance: -; d_gene: -; j_gene: TRBJ2-5; CDR3aa: CASRPRGYQETQYF; CDR3nt: TGTGCCAGCAGACCACGGGGTTACCAAGAGACCCAGTACTTC
v_gene: TRBV5-1; abundance: many; d_gene: TRBD1; j_gene: TRBJ1-1; CDR3aa: CASSVGTGVVNTEAFF; CDR3nt: TGCGCCAGCAGCGTCGGGACAGGGGTCGTGAACACTGAAGCTTTCTTT
v_gene: TRBV5-1; abundance: few; d_gene: TRBD1; j_gene: TRBJ1-4; CDR3aa: CASREQGAREKLFF; CDR3nt: TGCGCCAGCAGAGAACAGGGGGCGCGTGAAAAACTGTTTTTT
v_gene: TRBV9; abundance: once; d_gene: -; j_gene: TRBJ2-7; CDR3aa: CASSVGQDNYEQYF; CDR3nt: TGTGCCAGCAGCGTAGGGCAGGACAACTACGAGCAGTACTTC
v_gene: TRBV5-4; abundance: -; d_gene: -; j_gene: TRBJ2-3; CDR3aa: CASSSAASTDTQYF; CDR3nt: TGTGCCAGCAGCTCCGCGGCAAGCACAGATACGCAGTATTTT
v_gene: TRBV11-2; abundance: few; d_gene: -; j_gene: TRBJ2-5; CDR3aa: CASSLTRGVQETQYF; CDR3nt: TGTGCCAGCAGCTTAACGCGCGGGGTCCAAGAGACCCAGTACTTC
v_gene: TRBV4-1; abundance: -; d_gene: TRBD2; j_gene: TRBJ2-5; CDR3aa: CASSPRTSGGLGETQYF; CDR3nt: TGCGCCAGCAGCCCCCGGACTAGCGGGGGGTTGGGGGAGACCCAGTACTTC